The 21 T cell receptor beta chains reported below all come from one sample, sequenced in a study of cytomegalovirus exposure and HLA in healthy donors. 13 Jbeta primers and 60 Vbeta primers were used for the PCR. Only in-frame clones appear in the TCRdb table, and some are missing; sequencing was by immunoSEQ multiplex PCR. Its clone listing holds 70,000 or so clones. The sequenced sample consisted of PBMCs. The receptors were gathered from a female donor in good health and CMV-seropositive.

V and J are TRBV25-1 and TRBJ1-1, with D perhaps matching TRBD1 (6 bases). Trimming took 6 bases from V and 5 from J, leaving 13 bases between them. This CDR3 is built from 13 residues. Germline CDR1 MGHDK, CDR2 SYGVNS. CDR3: CASRAGVGTEAFF. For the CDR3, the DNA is TGTGCCAGCAGAGCAGGGGTGGGGACTGAAGCTTTCTTT.

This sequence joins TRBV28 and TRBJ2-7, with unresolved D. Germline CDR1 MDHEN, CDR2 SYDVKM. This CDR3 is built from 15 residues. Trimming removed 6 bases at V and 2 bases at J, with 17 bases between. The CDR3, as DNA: TGTGCCAGCAGCCACTCCGAAGGAGTTACCTACGAGCAGTACTTC. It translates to CASSHSEGVTYEQYF.

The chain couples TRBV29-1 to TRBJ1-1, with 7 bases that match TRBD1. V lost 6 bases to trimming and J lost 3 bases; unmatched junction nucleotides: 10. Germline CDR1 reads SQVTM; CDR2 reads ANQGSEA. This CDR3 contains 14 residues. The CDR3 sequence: CSVTGTAADTEAFF. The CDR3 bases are TGCAGCGTCACTGGGACAGCGGCCGACACTGAAGCTTTCTTT.

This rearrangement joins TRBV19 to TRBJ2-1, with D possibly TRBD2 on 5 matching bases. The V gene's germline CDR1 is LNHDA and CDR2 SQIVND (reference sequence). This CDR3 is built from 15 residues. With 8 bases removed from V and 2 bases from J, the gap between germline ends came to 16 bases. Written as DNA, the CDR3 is TGTGCCAGTCGGAGCGGCGGAGCGCCCTACAATGAGCAGTTCTTC. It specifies CASRSGGAPYNEQFF.

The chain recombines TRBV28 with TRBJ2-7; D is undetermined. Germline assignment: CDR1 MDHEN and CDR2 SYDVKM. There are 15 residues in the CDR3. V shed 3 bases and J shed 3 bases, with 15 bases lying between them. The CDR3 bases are TGTGCCAGCAGTTTGATTCCAGGCCACCTCTACGAGCAGTACTTC. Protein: CASSLIPGHLYEQYF. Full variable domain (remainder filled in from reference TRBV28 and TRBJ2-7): DVKVTQSSRYLVKRTGEKVFLECVQDMDHENMFWYRQDPGLGLRLIYFSYDVKMKEKGDIPEGYSVSREKKERFSLILESASTNQTSMYLCASSLIPGHLYEQYFGPGTRLTVT.

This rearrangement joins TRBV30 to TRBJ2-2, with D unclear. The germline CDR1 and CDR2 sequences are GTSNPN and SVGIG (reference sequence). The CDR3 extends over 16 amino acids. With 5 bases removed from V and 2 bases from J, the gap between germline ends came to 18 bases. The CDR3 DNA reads TGTGCCTGGGTGACACCCCGTCCGACAAACACCGGGGAGCTGTTTTTT. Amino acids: CAWVTPRPTNTGELFF.

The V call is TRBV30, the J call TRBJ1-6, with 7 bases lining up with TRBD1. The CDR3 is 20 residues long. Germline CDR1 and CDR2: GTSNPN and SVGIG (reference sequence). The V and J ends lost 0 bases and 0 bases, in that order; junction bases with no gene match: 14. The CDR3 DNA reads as TGTGCCTGGAGTGTAAGCAATACTAGGGGGCAGAGCTCCTATAATTCACCCCTCCACTTT. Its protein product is CAWSVSNTRGQSSYNSPLHF.

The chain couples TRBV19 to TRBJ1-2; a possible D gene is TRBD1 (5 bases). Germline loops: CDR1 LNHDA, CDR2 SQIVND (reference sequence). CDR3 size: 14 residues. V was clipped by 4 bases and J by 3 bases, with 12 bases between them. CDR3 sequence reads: CASSTPGQDYGYTF. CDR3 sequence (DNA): TGTGCCAGTAGTACCCCCGGACAAGACTATGGCTACACCTTC. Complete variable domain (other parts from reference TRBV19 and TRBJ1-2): DGGITQSPKYLFRKEGQNVTLSCEQNLNHDAMYWYRQDPGQGLRLIYYSQIVNDFQKGDIAEGYSVSREKKESFPLTVTSAQKNPTAFYLCASSTPGQDYGYTFGSGTRLTVV.

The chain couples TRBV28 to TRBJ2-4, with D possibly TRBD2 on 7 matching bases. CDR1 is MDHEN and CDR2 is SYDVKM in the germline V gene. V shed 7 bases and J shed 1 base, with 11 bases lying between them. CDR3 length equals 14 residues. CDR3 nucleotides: TGTGCCAGCAACGGGGGGCTGGCCAAAAACATTCAGTACTTC. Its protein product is CASNGGLAKNIQYF. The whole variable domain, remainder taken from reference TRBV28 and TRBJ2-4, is DVKVTQSSRYLVKRTGEKVFLECVQDMDHENMFWYRQDPGLGLRLIYFSYDVKMKEKGDIPEGYSVSREKKERFSLILESASTNQTSMYLCASNGGLAKNIQYFGAGTRLSVL.

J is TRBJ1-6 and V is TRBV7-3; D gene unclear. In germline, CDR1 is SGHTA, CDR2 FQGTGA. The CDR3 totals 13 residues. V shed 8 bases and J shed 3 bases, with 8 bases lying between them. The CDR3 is CASAEGYNSPLHF. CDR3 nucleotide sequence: TGTGCCAGCGCTGAGGGCTATAATTCACCCCTCCACTTT.

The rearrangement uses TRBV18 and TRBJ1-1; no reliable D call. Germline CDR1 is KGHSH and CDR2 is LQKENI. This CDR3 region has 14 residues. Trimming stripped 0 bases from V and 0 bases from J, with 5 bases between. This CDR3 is CASSPPSMNTEAFF. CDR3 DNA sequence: TGTGCCAGCTCACCACCATCCATGAACACTGAAGCTTTCTTT.

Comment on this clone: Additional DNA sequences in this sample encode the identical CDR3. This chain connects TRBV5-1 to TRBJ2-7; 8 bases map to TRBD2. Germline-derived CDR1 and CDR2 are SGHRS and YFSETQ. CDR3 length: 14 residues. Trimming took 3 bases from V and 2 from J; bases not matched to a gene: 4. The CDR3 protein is CASSSSGGAYEQYF. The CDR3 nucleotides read TGCGCCAGCAGCTCCTCGGGGGGGGCCTACGAGCAGTACTTC.

The chain's CDR3 is CASSSASTGSEAFF. The DNA of the CDR3 is TGTGCCAGCAGCTCCGCCTCGACAGGGTCTGAAGCTTTCTTT. The rearrangement joins TRBV6-6 to TRBJ1-1; 7 bases map to TRBD1. There are 14 residues in the CDR3. Germline CDR1 MNHNY, CDR2 SVGAGI (reference sequence). J was trimmed by 6 bases and V by 6 bases; bases with no gene match: 10.

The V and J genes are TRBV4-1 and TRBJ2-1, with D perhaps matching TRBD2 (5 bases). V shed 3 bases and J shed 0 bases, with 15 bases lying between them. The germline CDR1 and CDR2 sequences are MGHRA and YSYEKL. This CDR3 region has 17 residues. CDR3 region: CASSHPRTGSSYNEQFF. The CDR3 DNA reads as TGCGCCAGCAGCCACCCGAGGACGGGAAGCTCCTACAATGAGCAGTTCTTC.

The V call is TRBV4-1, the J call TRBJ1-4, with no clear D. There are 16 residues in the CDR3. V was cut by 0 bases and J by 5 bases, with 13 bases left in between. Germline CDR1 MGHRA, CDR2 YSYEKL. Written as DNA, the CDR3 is TGCGCCAGCAGCCAAGAAGGACGGGGAGGGAATGAAAAACTGTTTTTT. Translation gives CASSQEGRGGNEKLFF.

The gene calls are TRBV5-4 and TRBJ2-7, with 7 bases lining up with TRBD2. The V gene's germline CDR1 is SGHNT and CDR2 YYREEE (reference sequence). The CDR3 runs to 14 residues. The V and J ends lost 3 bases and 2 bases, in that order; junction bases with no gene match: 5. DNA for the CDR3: TGTGCCAGCAGCTCTAGCGGTAGTGCCTACGAGCAGTACTTC. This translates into CASSSSGSAYEQYF.

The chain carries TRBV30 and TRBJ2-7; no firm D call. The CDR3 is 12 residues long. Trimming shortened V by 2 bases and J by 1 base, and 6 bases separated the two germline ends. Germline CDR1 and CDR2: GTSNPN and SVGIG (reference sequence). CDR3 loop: CAWSPGSYEQYF. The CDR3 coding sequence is TGTGCCTGGAGTCCCGGGTCCTACGAGCAGTACTTC.

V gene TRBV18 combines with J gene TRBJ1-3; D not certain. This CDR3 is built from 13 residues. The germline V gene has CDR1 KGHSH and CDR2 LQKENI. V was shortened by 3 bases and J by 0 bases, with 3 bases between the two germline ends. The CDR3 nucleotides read TGTGCCAGCTCACCGAGCTCTGGAAACACCATATATTTT. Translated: CASSPSSGNTIYF.

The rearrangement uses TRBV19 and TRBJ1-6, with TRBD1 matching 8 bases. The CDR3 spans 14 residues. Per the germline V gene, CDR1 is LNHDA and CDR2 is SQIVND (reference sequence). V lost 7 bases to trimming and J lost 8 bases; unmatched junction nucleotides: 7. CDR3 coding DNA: TGTGCCAGTATGGGAACAGGGGGGGATTCACCCCTCCACTTT. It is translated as CASMGTGGDSPLHF.

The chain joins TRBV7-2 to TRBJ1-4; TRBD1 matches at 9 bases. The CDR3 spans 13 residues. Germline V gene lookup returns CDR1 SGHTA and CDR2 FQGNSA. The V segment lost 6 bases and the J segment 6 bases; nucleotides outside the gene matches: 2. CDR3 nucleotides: TGTGCCAGCAGGAGACAGGGGGATGAAAAACTGTTTTTT. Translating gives CASRRQGDEKLFF. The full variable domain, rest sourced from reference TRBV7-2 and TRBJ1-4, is GAGVSQSPSNKVTEKGKDVELRCDPISGHTALYWYRQSLGQGLEFLIYFQGNSAPDKSGLPSDRFSAERTGGSVSTLTIQRTQQEDSAVYLCASRRQGDEKLFFGSGTQLSVL.

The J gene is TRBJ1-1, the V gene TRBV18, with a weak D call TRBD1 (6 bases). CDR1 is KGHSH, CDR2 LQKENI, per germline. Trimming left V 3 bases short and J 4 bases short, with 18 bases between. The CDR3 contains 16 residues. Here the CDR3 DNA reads TGTGCCAGCTCACCGAAAAACAGGGAAGGTGGCACTGAAGCTTTCTTT. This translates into CASSPKNREGGTEAFF.